The sequence of this T cell receptor beta chain was determined in a study of cytomegalovirus exposure and HLA in healthy donors. The germline gives CDR1 MNHNY, CDR2 SVGAGI (reference sequence). This CDR3 has 11 residues. PCR primers comprised 60 Vbeta and 13 Jbeta primers. Repertoires were generated with immunoSEQ multiplex PCR, while TCRdb's copy carries only in-frame clones and drops some. The sample has 150,000 to 200,000 clones, roughly three quarters seen once. This receptor was identified in a woman aged 50 to 60 in good health and CMV-seropositive. Source material: PBMCs. The genes are TRBV6-6 and TRBJ1-1; D call uncertain. CDR3 nucleotides: TGTGCAACCGGGTTGAACACTGAAGCTTTCTTT. Its translation is CATGLNTEAFF.